Sequencing of this T cell receptor beta chain was carried out in a study of metastatic and nonmetastatic thyroid tumors. Study-wide background: Malignant thyroid and benign thyroid patients provided blood and tumor or nodule tissue whose repertoires were compared.

TCRdb used MiXCR to call clones anew from the PCR reads. The sample consists of 20,000 to 30,000 clones, about 16% of them appearing once. Among the patients, none had received any treatment before thyroid surgery. This clone was picked up many times. J was trimmed by 7 bases and V by 4 bases; bases with no gene match: 10. The CDR3 loop spans 16 amino acids. Germline V CDR1 and CDR2: LNHNV, YYDKDF (reference sequence). The V gene is TRBV15, the J gene TRBJ2-1; 10 bases line up with TRBD2. This TCR was recovered from a female donor with papillary thyroid cancer or a benign thyroid nodule (not recorded which). Some clones in this sample may be carry-over from other donors' samples. Material: blood. The CDR3 is CATSKSLAGVGNEQFF. In nucleotides, the CDR3 is TGTGCCACCAGCAAAAGTCTAGCGGGAGTTGGGAATGAGCAGTTCTTC. Full variable domain (missing parts from reference TRBV15 and TRBJ2-1): DAMVIQNPRYQVTQFGKPVTLSCSQTLNHNVMYWYQQKSSQAPKLLFHYYDKDFNNEADTPDNFQSRRPNTSFCFLDIRSPGLGDTAMYLCATSKSLAGVGNEQFFGPGTRLTVL.